These 9 T cell receptor beta chains were sequenced from one sample in a study of T cell responses to AZD1222 COVID-19 vaccine. The data were produced by immunoSEQ multiplex PCR, yet TCRdb's version contains in-frame clones alone and is incomplete. Seen here are 120,000 or so clones, roughly nine tenths observed once, and the top ten hold about 1.5%. Sequenced here: peripheral blood, sampled on day 0 of AZD1222 vaccination. These receptors all come from an adult in good health.

This rearrangement joins TRBV19 to TRBJ1-2; D ambiguous. V dropped 5 bases and J dropped 5 bases, with 15 bases sitting between them. This CDR3 is built from 14 residues. Germline values: CDR1 LNHDA, CDR2 SQIVND (reference sequence). The CDR3 sequence is CASSLLAADYGYTF. The CDR3, as DNA: TGTGCCAGTAGTCTTCTCGCCGCTGATTATGGCTACACCTTC.

This chain joins TRBV6-5 and TRBJ2-3; D is uncertain. The CDR3 is 16 residues long. The V end was cut by 0 bases, the J end by 1 base, with 11 bases between. Per germline, CDR1 MNHEY and CDR2 SVGAGI. The CDR3 bases are TGTGCCAGCAGTTACTCTGCAAATATGGGCACAGATACGCAGTATTTT. Encoded protein: CASSYSANMGTDTQYF.

The genes are TRBV7-3 and TRBJ2-3; 8 nucleotides line up with TRBD2. This CDR3 region has 14 residues. Looked up from germline, CDR1 is SGHTA and CDR2 is FQGTGA. J gave up 1 base and V 5 bases, and 2 bases lay outside the gene matches. CDR3: CASSPGGGTDTQYF. CDR3 nucleotides: TGTGCCAGCAGCCCCGGGGGGGGCACAGATACGCAGTATTTT.

This chain uses TRBV5-1 with TRBJ1-3; 8 positions agree with TRBD1. After removal of 0 bases from V and 4 bases from J, the junction contained 3 bases not matched to a gene. The CDR3 length is 15 residues. Germline values: CDR1 SGHRS, CDR2 YFSETQ. CDR3 amino acids: CASSLDQGAGNTIYF. The CDR3 DNA follows: TGCGCCAGCAGCTTGGATCAGGGGGCGGGAAACACCATATATTTT.

The V call is TRBV3-1 (or the pseudogene TRBV3-2), the J call TRBJ2-1; TRBD2 agrees at 12 bases. The ends lost 1 base at V and 12 bases at J; junction bases unmatched: 13. The CDR3 runs to 17 residues. CDR1 and CDR2 (germline): LGHDT, YNNKEL (reference sequence). CDR3 sequence (DNA): TGTGCCAGCAGCCAAGGGTCCCCTAGCGGGGGGGGTAGAACGCAGTTCTTC. It specifies CASSQGSPSGGGRTQFF.

V and J are TRBV6-5 and TRBJ2-5; TRBD2 matches at 7 bases. Germline CDR1 reads MNHEY; CDR2 reads SVGAGI. The CDR3 consists of 13 residues. V dropped 2 bases and J dropped 6; count of bases not matched to a gene: 3. Written as DNA, the CDR3 is TGTGCCAGCAGTTACATGGGGGGGAAGACCCAGTACTTC. The encoded protein is CASSYMGGKTQYF.

The chain couples TRBV3-1 (or the pseudogene TRBV3-2) to TRBJ2-1; TRBD1 agrees at 7 bases. Trimming removed 4 bases from V and 7 bases from J; junction bases left unmatched: 10. The CDR3 length is 15 residues. Germline V lookup: CDR1 LGHDT, CDR2 YNNKEL (reference sequence). The DNA for the CDR3 is TGTGCCAGCAGCCCCTTGGGCAGGGGGATAAATGAGCAGTTCTTC. Its protein product is CASSPLGRGINEQFF.

The V gene is TRBV7-9, the J gene TRBJ2-7, with D hard to call. The V and J ends lost 3 bases and 0 bases respectively, with 9 bases between them. This CDR3 region has 14 residues. From germline, CDR1 is SEHNR and CDR2 FQNEAQ (reference sequence). Here the CDR3 DNA reads TGTGCCAGCAGCTTCTCGCGAGCCTCCTACGAGCAGTACTTC. Encoded protein: CASSFSRASYEQYF.

CDR3 sequence (DNA): TGTGCCAGCAGGCTAGCGGGAGGGGCCAATGAGCAGTTCTTC. This encodes CASRLAGGANEQFF. The chain uses TRBV5-4 and TRBJ2-1, with 12 bases lining up with TRBD2. The V gene's germline CDR1 is SGHNT and CDR2 YYREEE (reference sequence). V lost 5 bases, J lost 6 bases, and 3 bases stayed unmatched. This CDR3 spans 14 amino acids.